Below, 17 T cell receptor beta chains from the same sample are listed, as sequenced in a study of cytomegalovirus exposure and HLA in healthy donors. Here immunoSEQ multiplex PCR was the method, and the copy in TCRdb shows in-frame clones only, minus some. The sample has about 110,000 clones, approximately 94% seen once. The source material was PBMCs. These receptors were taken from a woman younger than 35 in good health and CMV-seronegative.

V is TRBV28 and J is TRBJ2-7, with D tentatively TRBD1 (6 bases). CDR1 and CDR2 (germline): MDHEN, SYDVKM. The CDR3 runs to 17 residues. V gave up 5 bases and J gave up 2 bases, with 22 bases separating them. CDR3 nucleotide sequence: TGTGCCAGCAGTACCCCCCCCACAGGGTATCGTACCTACGAGCAGTACTTC. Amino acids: CASSTPPTGYRTYEQYF. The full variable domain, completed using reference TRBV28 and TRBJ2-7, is DVKVTQSSRYLVKRTGEKVFLECVQDMDHENMFWYRQDPGLGLRLIYFSYDVKMKEKGDIPEGYSVSREKKERFSLILESASTNQTSMYLCASSTPPTGYRTYEQYFGPGTRLTVT.

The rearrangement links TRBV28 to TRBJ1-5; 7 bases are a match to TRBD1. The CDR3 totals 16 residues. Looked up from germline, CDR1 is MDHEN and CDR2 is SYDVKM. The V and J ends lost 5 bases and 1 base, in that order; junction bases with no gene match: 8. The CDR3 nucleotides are TGTGCCAGCAGTCCACAGGGGAAATGGAGCAATCAGCCCCAGCATTTT. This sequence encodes CASSPQGKWSNQPQHF.

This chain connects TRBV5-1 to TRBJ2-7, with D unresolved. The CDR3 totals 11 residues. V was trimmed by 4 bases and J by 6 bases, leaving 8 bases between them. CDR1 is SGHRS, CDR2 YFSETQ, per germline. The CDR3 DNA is TGCGCCAGCAGCCCCTTGGCCGAGCAGTACTTC. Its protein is CASSPLAEQYF.

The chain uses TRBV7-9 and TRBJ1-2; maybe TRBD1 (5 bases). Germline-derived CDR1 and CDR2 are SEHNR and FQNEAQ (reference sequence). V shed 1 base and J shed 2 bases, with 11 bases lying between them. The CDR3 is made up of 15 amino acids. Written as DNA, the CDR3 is TGTGCCAGCAGCTTAGGGCCTGGGGCCAACTATGGCTACACCTTC. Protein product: CASSLGPGANYGYTF.

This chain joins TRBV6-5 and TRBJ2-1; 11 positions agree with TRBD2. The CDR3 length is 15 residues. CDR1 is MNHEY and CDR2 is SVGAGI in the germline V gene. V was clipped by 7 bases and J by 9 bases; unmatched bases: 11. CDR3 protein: CASKIAGGPRTEQFF. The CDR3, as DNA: TGTGCCAGCAAAATAGCGGGGGGGCCTCGGACTGAGCAGTTCTTC.

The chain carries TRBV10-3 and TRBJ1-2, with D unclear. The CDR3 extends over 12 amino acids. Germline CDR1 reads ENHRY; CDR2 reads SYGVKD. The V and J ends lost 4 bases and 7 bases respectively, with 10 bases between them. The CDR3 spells CAISALGGGYTF. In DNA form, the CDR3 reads TGTGCCATCAGTGCGTTAGGAGGTGGCTACACCTTC.

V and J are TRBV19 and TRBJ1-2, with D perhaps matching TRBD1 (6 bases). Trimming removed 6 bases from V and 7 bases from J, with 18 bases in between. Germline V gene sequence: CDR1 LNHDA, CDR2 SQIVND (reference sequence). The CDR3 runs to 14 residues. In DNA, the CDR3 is TGTGCCAGTAGAGCAGGGGATCGAATAGTTGGCTACACCTTC. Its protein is CASRAGDRIVGYTF.

CDR3 loop: CASSQTGGSYNEQFF. In DNA form, the CDR3 reads TGTGCCAGCAGCCAAACTGGGGGGAGCTACAATGAGCAGTTCTTC. The genes are TRBV9 and TRBJ2-1, with D possibly matching TRBD2 (6 bases). V shed 4 bases and J shed 3 bases, with 14 bases lying between them. The CDR3 loop spans 15 amino acids. CDR1 and CDR2 from the germline V gene are SGDLS and YYNGEE.

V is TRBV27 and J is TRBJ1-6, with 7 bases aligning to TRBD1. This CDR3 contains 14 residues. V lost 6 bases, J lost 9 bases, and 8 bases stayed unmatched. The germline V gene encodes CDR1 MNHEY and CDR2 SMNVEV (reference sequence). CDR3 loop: CASSATGVSSPLHF. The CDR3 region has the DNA TGTGCCAGCAGCGCTACAGGGGTCAGTTCACCCCTCCACTTT.

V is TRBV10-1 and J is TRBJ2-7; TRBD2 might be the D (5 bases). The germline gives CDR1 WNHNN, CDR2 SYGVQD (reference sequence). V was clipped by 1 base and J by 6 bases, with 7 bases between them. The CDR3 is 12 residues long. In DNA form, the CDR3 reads TGCGCCAGCAGTGAGTGGACTTCCGAGCAGTACTTC. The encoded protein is CASSEWTSEQYF.

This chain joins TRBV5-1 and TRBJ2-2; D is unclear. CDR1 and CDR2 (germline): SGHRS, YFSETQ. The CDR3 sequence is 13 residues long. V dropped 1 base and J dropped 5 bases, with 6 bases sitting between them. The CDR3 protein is CASSLLETGELFF. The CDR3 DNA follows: TGCGCCAGCAGCTTGCTAGAGACCGGGGAGCTGTTTTTT.

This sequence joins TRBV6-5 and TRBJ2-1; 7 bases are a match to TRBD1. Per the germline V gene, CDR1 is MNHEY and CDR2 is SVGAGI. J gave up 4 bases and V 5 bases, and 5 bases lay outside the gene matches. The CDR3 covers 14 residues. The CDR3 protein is CASSPGQWYNEQFF. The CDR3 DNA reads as TGTGCCAGCAGTCCGGGACAGTGGTACAATGAGCAGTTCTTC.

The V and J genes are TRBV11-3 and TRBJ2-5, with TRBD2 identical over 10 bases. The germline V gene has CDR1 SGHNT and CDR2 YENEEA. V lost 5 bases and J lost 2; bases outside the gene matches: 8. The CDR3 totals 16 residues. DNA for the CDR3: TGTGCCAGCAGCATGGGACTAGCGATGGGTCAAGAGACCCAGTACTTC. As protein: CASSMGLAMGQETQYF. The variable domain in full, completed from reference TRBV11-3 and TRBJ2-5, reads EAGVVQSPRYKIIEKKQPVAFWCNPISGHNTLYWYLQNLGQGPELLIRYENEEAVDDSQLPKDRFSAERLKGVDSTLKIQPAELGDSAVYLCASSMGLAMGQETQYFGPGTRLLVL.

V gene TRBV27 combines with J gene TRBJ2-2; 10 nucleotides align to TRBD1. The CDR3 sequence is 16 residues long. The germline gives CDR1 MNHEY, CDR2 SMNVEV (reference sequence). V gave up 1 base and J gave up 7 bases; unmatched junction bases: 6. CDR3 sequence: CASSLYGTGVVGELFF. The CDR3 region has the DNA TGTGCCAGCAGTTTATATGGGACAGGGGTAGTCGGGGAGCTGTTTTTT.

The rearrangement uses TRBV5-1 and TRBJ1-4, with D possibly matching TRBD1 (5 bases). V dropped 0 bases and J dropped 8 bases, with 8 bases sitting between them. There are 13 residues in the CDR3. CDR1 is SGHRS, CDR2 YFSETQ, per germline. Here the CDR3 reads CASSLGGEEKLFF. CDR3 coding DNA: TGCGCCAGCAGCTTGGGGGGGGAGGAAAAACTGTTTTTT. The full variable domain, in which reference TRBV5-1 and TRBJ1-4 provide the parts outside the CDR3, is KAGVTQTPRYLIKTRGQQVTLSCSPISGHRSVSWYQQTPGQGLQFLFEYFSETQRNKGNFPGRFSGRQFSNSRSEMNVSTLELGDSALYLCASSLGGEEKLFFGSGTQLSVL.

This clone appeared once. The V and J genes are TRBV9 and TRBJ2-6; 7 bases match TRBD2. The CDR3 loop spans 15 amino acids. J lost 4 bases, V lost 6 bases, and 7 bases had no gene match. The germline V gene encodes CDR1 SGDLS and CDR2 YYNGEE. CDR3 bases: TGTGCCAGCACCCGGGGGGTACACGGGGCCAACGTCCTGACTTTC. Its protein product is CASTRGVHGANVLTF.

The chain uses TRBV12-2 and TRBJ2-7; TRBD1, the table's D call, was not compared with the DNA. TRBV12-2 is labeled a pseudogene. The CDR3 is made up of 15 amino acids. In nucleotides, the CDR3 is TGTGCAAGTCGCCTCCCGGGGACAGGGCCGAAGGAGCAGTACTTC. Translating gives CASRLPGTGPKEQYF.